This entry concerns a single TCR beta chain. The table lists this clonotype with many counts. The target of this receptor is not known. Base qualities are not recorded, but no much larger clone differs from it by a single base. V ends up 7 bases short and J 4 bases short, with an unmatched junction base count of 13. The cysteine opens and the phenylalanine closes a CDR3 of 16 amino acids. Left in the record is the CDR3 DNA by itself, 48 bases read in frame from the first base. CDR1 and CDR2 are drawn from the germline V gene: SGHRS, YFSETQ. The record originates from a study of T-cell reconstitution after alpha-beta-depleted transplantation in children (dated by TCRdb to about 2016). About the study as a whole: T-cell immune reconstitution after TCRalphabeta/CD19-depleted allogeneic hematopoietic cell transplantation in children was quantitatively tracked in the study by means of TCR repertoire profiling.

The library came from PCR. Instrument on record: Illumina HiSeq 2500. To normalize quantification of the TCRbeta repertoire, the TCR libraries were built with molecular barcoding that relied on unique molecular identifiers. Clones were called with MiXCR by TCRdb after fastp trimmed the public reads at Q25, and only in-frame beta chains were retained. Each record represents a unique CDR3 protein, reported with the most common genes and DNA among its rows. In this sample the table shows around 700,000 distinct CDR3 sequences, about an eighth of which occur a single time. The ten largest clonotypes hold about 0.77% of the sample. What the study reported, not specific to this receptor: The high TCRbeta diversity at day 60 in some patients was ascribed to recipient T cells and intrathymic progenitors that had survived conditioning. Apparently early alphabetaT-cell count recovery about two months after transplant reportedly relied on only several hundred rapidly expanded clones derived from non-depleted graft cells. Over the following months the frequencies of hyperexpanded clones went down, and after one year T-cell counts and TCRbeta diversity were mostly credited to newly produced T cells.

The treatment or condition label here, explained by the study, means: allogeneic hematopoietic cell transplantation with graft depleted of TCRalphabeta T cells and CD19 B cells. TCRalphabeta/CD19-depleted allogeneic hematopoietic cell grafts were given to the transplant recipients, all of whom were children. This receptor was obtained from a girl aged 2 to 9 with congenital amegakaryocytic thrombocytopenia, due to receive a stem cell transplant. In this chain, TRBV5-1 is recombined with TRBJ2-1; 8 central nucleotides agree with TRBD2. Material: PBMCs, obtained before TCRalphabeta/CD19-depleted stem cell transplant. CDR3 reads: CASSPRAGVDYNEQFF. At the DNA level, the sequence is TGCGCCAGCTCCCCTCGAGCGGGAGTGGATTACAATGAGCAGTTCTTC.